The T cell receptor beta chain under discussion was sequenced for a study of shared clonotypes between healthy human individuals. Study at large: There were three CD4 naive, three CD4 memory, two CD8 naive and one CD8 memory plates per donor. Findings and caveats of the study: Rarefaction demonstrated incomplete sorted-subset sequencing despite large depth.

Germline lookup yields CDR1 SGHAT and CDR2 FQNNGV. With 6 bases clipped from V and 3 bases from J, the junction kept 15 bases outside the gene matches. The CDR3 spans 17 residues. With respect to this clone: Antigen: not known.

Clones were read by immunoSEQ multiplex PCR, and TCRdb kept only the in-frame ones, dropping some. The profile shows millions of clones, 93% of them singletons. Sequenced material: naive CD4+ T cells from PBMCs. Subset indicated: CD45RA+ positively selected. The sequence came from a man in his late teens or twenties in good health. Some clones in this sample may be carry-over from other donors' samples. The V gene is TRBV11-2, the J gene TRBJ2-7; 9 nucleotides agree with TRBD1. DNA for the CDR3: TGTGCCAGCAGTTCGATTCACAGGGGGCAGACCCACTACGAGCAGTACTTC. Its translation: CASSSIHRGQTHYEQYF.